This T cell receptor beta chain derives from a study of beta chain features in type 1 diabetes. Study details: Patients shared similar age, gender and cell yields with healthy donors.

The authors reverse transcribed all of the isolated RNA, so sequencing captured expressed TCRB transcripts. Libraries were prepared by immunoSEQ multiplex PCR; TCRdb keeps only in-frame clonotypes and omits some of them. Of 250,000 to 300,000 clones detected, around 24% appear once; the ten largest clones hold around 0.011%. Study conclusions and caveats: When Type 1 diabetes patients were examined, their TCRB CDR3s proved moderately but significantly shorter in all four CD4+ subsets.

Comments on this clone: Its antigen is not known.

V lost 3 bases and J lost 5; bases outside the gene matches: 7. CDR1 GTSNPN and CDR2 SVGIG come from the germline V gene (reference sequence). The CDR3 is 15 amino acids. The sequencing sample was made of naive CD4+ T cells from blood. The genes are TRBV30 and TRBJ1-5; 10 bases are a match to TRBD1. This TCR was recovered from a woman in her twenties or thirties with type 1 diabetes. The CDR3 loop is CAWSGPGQGYQPQHF. The CDR3, as DNA: TGTGCCTGGAGCGGACCGGGACAGGGGTATCAGCCCCAGCATTTT.